This TCR beta chain was found in a study of shared clonotypes between healthy human individuals. Study information: Three CD4 naive, three CD4 memory, two CD8 naive and one CD8 memory plate were used per donor. Overall study results and limits: Enrolling few donors narrowed the genetic and exposure-history diversity that was represented.

Method: immunoSEQ multiplex PCR; TCRdb's copy keeps in-frame clones and lacks some. The data show about 360,000 clones, around 79% seen once. This clone occurred a few times. The antigen remains undetermined. Between the trimmed V and J ends, which lost 9 bases and 6 bases, there was a span of 22 bases. There are 15 residues in the CDR3. CDR1 LNHDA and CDR2 SQIVND come from the germline V gene (reference sequence). Subsets obtained from CD4+ cells comprised CD45RA+ naive and CD45RA-negative memory cells. The material sequenced was memory CD4+ T cells sorted from blood. Regarding subset: CD45RA-negative fraction. This sequence was found in a man aged 30 to 45 in good health. The chain recombines TRBV19 with TRBJ2-3; D may be TRBD2 (5 bases). The CDR3 is CASTSEASFTDTQYF. CDR3 DNA sequence: TGTGCCAGCACCTCTGAGGCTAGCTTTACCGATACGCAGTATTTT.